The rows below give T cell receptor beta chains drawn from one sample of a study of regulatory T cells in long-lasting Graves disease. MiXCR, run by TCRdb on the multiplex PCR reads, gives a single entry per CDR3 protein. The table records more than 450,000 distinct CDR3 sequences, about 16% of them present only once. Separately, the same data were catalogued under a study of T cells in Graves' hyperthyroidism and ophthalmopathy.

The material was peripheral blood mononuclear cells (PBMCs), obtained at new diagnosis, from a patient treated with antithyroid drugs. All receptors derive from a man between 40 and 49 years old with Graves disease. Both conserved end residues are part of each CDR3. The order of the fields is J gene, clone size, D gene, V gene, CDR3 protein, CDR3 DNA. D genes are given only for firm matches. Some rows have no size entry. The others give once, few or many, or a class for an expanded clone.

>TRBJ2-6|many|TRBD1|TRBV6-1
CASSTYGTGYSGANVLTF
TGTGCCAGCAGTACCTACGGGACAGGGTACTCTGGGGCCAACGTCCTGACTTTC
>TRBJ2-5|NA|TRBD2|TRBV10-2
CASRLGLVGQGTQYF
TGCGCCAGCAGACTAGGACTAGTCGGGCAAGGGACCCAGTACTTC
>TRBJ2-7|many|NA|TRBV6-5
CASSSGPGFYEQYF
TGTGCCAGCAGTTCAGGTCCAGGTTTTTACGAGCAGTACTTC
>TRBJ2-1|many|TRBD2|TRBV20-1
CSAPTLAGGISYNEQFF
TGCAGTGCCCCTACACTAGCGGGAGGCATCTCCTACAATGAGCAGTTCTTC
>TRBJ2-1|many|NA|TRBV28
CASRPSGTDGLYNEQFF
TGTGCCAGCAGACCTTCCGGGACCGACGGTTTATACAATGAGCAGTTCTTC
>TRBJ2-1|NA|TRBD2|TRBV13
CASSFRTSGNNEQFF
TGTGCCAGCAGCTTTCGGACTAGCGGGAACAATGAGCAGTTCTTC
>TRBJ1-6|NA|TRBD1|TRBV6-1
CASRTGTGDPSPLHF
TGTGCCAGCAGAACCGGGACAGGGGATCCATCACCCCTCCACTTT
>TRBJ2-5|many|NA|TRBV11-3
CASSHDRQETQYF
TGTGCCAGCAGCCATGACAGGCAAGAGACCCAGTACTTC
>TRBJ2-1|many|TRBD2|TRBV12-3/TRBV12-4
CASSFVAGNNEQFF
TGTGCCAGCAGTTTTGTAGCGGGAAACAATGAGCAGTTCTTC
>TRBJ2-7|few|NA|TRBV2
CASRLAVTWEQYF
TGTGCCAGCAGATTAGCGGTTACGTGGGAGCAGTACTTC
>TRBJ2-7|few|TRBD1|TRBV29-1
CSIRTGGAPYEQYF
TGCAGCATCCGGACAGGGGGCGCCCCCTACGAGCAGTACTTC
>TRBJ1-5|many|NA|TRBV28
CASSHLDNQPQHF
TGTGCCAGCAGTCACCTTGACAATCAGCCCCAGCATTTT
>TRBJ2-2|many|NA|TRBV14
CASSPDLGGELFF
TGTGCCAGCAGCCCTGACCTCGGCGGGGAGCTGTTTTTT
>TRBJ2-2|many|TRBD1|TRBV6-1
CASKGQVNTGELFF
TGTGCCAGCAAAGGACAGGTGAACACCGGGGAGCTGTTTTTT
>TRBJ2-1|NA|TRBD1|TRBV11-2
CASSSDRGKYYNEQFF
TGTGCCAGCAGCTCGGACAGGGGAAAGTACTACAATGAGCAGTTCTTC
>TRBJ2-1|many|NA|TRBV20-1
CSAREQPGPKGNEQFF
TGCAGTGCTAGAGAGCAACCGGGCCCTAAAGGGAATGAGCAGTTCTTC
>TRBJ2-3|NA|TRBD2|TRBV28
CASSFPLAGGPDTQYF
TGTGCCAGCAGTTTCCCACTAGCGGGAGGGCCTGATACGCAGTATTTT
>TRBJ2-7|many|TRBD1|TRBV30
CAWTPGTAYEQYF
TGTGCCTGGACTCCCGGGACAGCCTACGAGCAGTACTTC
>TRBJ1-2|many|NA|TRBV30
CAWGKDGYTF
TGTGCCTGGGGGAAAGATGGCTACACCTTC
>TRBJ2-1|many|NA|TRBV2
CASSEAVVGEQFF
TGTGCCAGCAGTGAAGCGGTGGTTGGTGAGCAGTTCTTC
>TRBJ2-5|many|NA|TRBV9
CASSVGSGGAGETQYF
TGTGCCAGCAGCGTAGGATCTGGGGGGGCCGGAGAGACCCAGTACTTC
>TRBJ1-1|many|TRBD1|TRBV28
CASRTGTGRRNTEAFF
TGTGCCAGCAGGACCGGGACAGGGAGGAGGAACACTGAAGCTTTCTTT
>TRBJ2-7|few|TRBD1|TRBV30
CAWGTGHSYEQYF
TGTGCCTGGGGGACAGGGCACTCCTACGAGCAGTACTTC
>TRBJ1-1|NA|NA|TRBV12-3/TRBV12-4
CASSFFGFREAFF
TGTGCCAGCAGTTTCTTTGGGTTTCGGGAAGCTTTCTTT
>TRBJ2-1|many|NA|TRBV18
CASSPSVGPGNEQFF
TGTGCCAGCTCACCTAGTGTTGGGCCGGGTAATGAGCAGTTCTTC
>TRBJ1-1|few|TRBD1|TRBV28
CASRQGQGRAFF
TGTGCCAGCAGACAGGGACAGGGAAGGGCTTTCTTT
>TRBJ2-6|few|NA|TRBV7-9
CASSKRGTGANVLTF
TGTGCCAGCAGCAAAAGGGGTACTGGGGCCAACGTCCTGACTTTC
>TRBJ2-7|many|TRBD2|TRBV28
CASSLWSSGSTNEQYF
TGTGCCAGCAGTTTATGGAGTAGCGGGAGTACCAACGAGCAGTACTTC
>TRBJ2-5|many|TRBD2|TRBV7-9
CASSAGLAAQETQYF
TGTGCCAGCAGCGCAGGGCTAGCGGCCCAAGAGACCCAGTACTTC
>TRBJ2-4|NA|NA|TRBV7-2
CASNQQPSKNIQYF
TGTGCCAGCAACCAGCAGCCTTCCAAAAACATTCAGTACTTC
>TRBJ2-5|few|TRBD1|TRBV5-1
CASRLRGGAETQYF
TGCGCCAGCAGGTTGAGAGGGGGCGCAGAGACCCAGTACTTC
>TRBJ1-3|NA|TRBD1|TRBV13
CASSEGMTGLPGNTIYF
TGTGCCAGCAGTGAAGGGATGACAGGGTTACCTGGAAACACCATATATTTT
>TRBJ2-7|few|TRBD2|TRBV4-1
CASSQVSGRAYEQYF
TGCGCCAGCAGCCAAGTGAGCGGGAGGGCCTACGAGCAGTACTTC
>TRBJ2-3|many|TRBD2|TRBV29-1
CSVLAGGPVTDTQYF
TGCAGCGTACTGGCGGGAGGGCCCGTCACAGATACGCAGTATTTT
>TRBJ2-3|NA|NA|TRBV20-1
CSARGRITDTQYF
TGCAGTGCTAGAGGGCGGATCACAGATACGCAGTATTTT
>TRBJ1-2|NA|TRBD1|TRBV5-1
CASSLSTGANYGYTF
TGCGCCAGCAGCCTGTCGACAGGGGCTAACTATGGCTACACCTTC
>TRBJ2-1|many|TRBD1|TRBV2
CASREAGGAWNEQFF
TGTGCCAGCAGGGAAGCAGGGGGCGCCTGGAATGAGCAGTTCTTC
>TRBJ2-1|many|TRBD2|TRBV2
CANRTTSGKGFINEQFF
TGTGCCAACAGGACGACTAGCGGGAAAGGGTTTATTAATGAGCAGTTCTTC